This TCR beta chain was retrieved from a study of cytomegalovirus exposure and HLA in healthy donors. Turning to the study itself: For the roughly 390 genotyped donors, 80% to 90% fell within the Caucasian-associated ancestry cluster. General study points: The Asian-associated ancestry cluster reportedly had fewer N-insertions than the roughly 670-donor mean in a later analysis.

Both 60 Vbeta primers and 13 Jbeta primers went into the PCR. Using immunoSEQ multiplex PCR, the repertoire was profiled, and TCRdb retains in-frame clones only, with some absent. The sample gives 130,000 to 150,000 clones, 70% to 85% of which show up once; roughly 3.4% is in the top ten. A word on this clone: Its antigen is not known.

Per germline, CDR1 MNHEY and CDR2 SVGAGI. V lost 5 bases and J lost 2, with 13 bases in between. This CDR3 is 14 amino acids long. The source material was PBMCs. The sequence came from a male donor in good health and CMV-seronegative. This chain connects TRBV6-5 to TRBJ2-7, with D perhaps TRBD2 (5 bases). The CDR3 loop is CASSTAGDPYEQYF. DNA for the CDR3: TGTGCCAGCAGTACAGCCGGGGATCCCTACGAGCAGTACTTC.